A selection of T cell receptor beta chains follows, all from one sample in a study of PD-1 blockade in mismatch repair-deficient tumors. Method: immunoSEQ multiplex PCR; TCRdb's copy keeps in-frame clones and lacks some. The sample includes about 120,000 clones, around nine tenths of them seen just once. The sample here was peripheral blood, taken 72 weeks after starting pembrolizumab. The receptors were sampled from an adult with mismatch repair-deficient cancer. Each CDR3 is given without its conserved first and last residue. The order of the fields is CDR3 protein, V gene, J gene, D gene. D genes are given only for firm matches.

CDR3 protein: ASSFGGDTQY
V gene: TRBV28
J gene: TRBJ2-3
D gene: .

CDR3 protein: ASGLGVAEQY
V gene: TRBV12-5
J gene: TRBJ2-7
D gene: .

CDR3 protein: ASSLWTSGRTGELF
V gene: TRBV5-1
J gene: TRBJ2-2
D gene: TRBD2

CDR3 protein: ASSLAVTGGYEQY
V gene: TRBV5-1
J gene: TRBJ2-7
D gene: TRBD1

CDR3 protein: ASSYPVLREDQETQY
V gene: TRBV28
J gene: TRBJ2-5
D gene: TRBD2

CDR3 protein: ASSFGSGGLIEAF
V gene: TRBV5-1
J gene: TRBJ1-1
D gene: TRBD1

CDR3 protein: ASSWGRGRSTDTQY
V gene: TRBV11-2
J gene: TRBJ2-3
D gene: TRBD2

CDR3 protein: ASSYSTPRGKNIQY
V gene: TRBV6-6
J gene: TRBJ2-4
D gene: .

CDR3 protein: ASSSGGSEDTQY
V gene: TRBV5-7
J gene: TRBJ2-3
D gene: TRBD2

CDR3 protein: ASSGKFRAF
V gene: TRBV18
J gene: TRBJ1-1
D gene: .

CDR3 protein: ASSYSTGGYGYT
V gene: TRBV6-5
J gene: TRBJ1-2
D gene: .

CDR3 protein: ASSKEAGCNQPQH
V gene: TRBV21-1
J gene: TRBJ1-5
D gene: .

CDR3 protein: ASSGGLAGGEETQY
V gene: TRBV6-6
J gene: TRBJ2-5
D gene: TRBD2

CDR3 protein: ASSPGTSGNNEQF
V gene: TRBV27
J gene: TRBJ2-1
D gene: TRBD2

CDR3 protein: ASSLPLTGLSSYEQY
V gene: TRBV7-9
J gene: TRBJ2-7
D gene: TRBD1

CDR3 protein: ASSPGQGGYEQY
V gene: TRBV5-4
J gene: TRBJ2-7
D gene: TRBD1

CDR3 protein: ASSLAKWAQETQY
V gene: TRBV5-1
J gene: TRBJ2-5
D gene: .

CDR3 protein: ASSFGGLGNQPQH
V gene: TRBV28
J gene: TRBJ1-5
D gene: .

CDR3 protein: ASGLVPGDRGHGYT
V gene: TRBV12-5
J gene: TRBJ1-2
D gene: TRBD1

CDR3 protein: ASSAGTSVFDEQY
V gene: TRBV9
J gene: TRBJ2-7
D gene: TRBD2

CDR3 protein: ASSLTTAAGAGEQY
V gene: TRBV7-3
J gene: TRBJ2-7
D gene: TRBD2

CDR3 protein: ASSPTGTEAF
V gene: TRBV4-1
J gene: TRBJ1-1
D gene: .